Following are 9 T cell receptor beta chains from one sample sequenced in a study of blood T cell repertoires in COVID-19. Using immunoSEQ multiplex PCR, the repertoire was profiled, and TCRdb retains in-frame clones only, with some absent. The table lists under 60,000 clones, approximately 85% of them singletons. The sample consisted of peripheral blood. All receptors come from a human donor in a cohort sampled during active COVID-19.

The chain uses TRBV5-6 and TRBJ2-3, with D possibly matching TRBD2 (8 bases). The CDR3 runs 19 residues. Germline CDR1 and CDR2: SGHDT and YYEEEE. Deletions cut 2 bases from V and 1 base from J, with 23 bases between. The CDR3 bases are TGTGCCAGCAGCTTCTTGAGGGGGCAGCTAGCGGGTGGCACAGATACGCAGTATTTT. Residues: CASSFLRGQLAGGTDTQYF. The full variable domain, completed using reference TRBV5-6 and TRBJ2-3, is DAGVTQSPTHLIKTRGQQVTLRCSPKSGHDTVSWYQQALGQGPQFIFQYYEEEERQRGNFPDRFSGHQFPNYSSELNVNALLLGDSALYLCASSFLRGQLAGGTDTQYFGPGTRLTVL.

This clone is labeled as hyperexpanded. The rearrangement joins TRBV13 to TRBJ2-7, with a possible D match to TRBD2 (5 bases). There are 15 residues in the CDR3. The V end was cut by 3 bases, the J end by 0 bases, with 12 bases between. Germline CDR1 PRHDT, CDR2 FYEKMQ (reference sequence). The CDR3 DNA reads as TGTGCCAGCAGCTTCCCTAGAGGAGGCTCCTACGAGCAGTACTTC. Amino acids: CASSFPRGGSYEQYF.

The rearrangement joins TRBV28 to TRBJ2-1, with D possibly matching TRBD1 (6 bases). The CDR3 covers 15 residues. V lost 4 bases to trimming and J lost 3 bases, with 13 bases between them. Germline values: CDR1 MDHEN, CDR2 SYDVKM. This chain's CDR3 is CASSSTGTDYNEQFF. The CDR3 DNA is TGTGCCAGCAGTTCCACAGGGACCGACTACAATGAGCAGTTCTTC.

This chain links TRBV4-2 with TRBJ2-5; TRBD2 might be the D (5 bases). Germline CDR1 LGHNA, CDR2 YNFKEQ. CDR3 length: 14 amino acids. The V end lost 1 base, the J end lost 3 bases, and 9 bases lay between the germline ends. The CDR3 DNA sequence: TGTGCCAGCAGCCAAGCCGGGGAAAAAGAGACCCAGTACTTC. Protein sequence: CASSQAGEKETQYF.

CDR3 coding DNA: TGTGCCAGCAGCCAAGAGCTAACGGGCGGGGAGACCCAGTACTTC. Translated, it gives CASSQELTGGETQYF. The rearrangement uses TRBV14 and TRBJ2-5, with D possibly matching TRBD2 (5 bases). The germline V gene has CDR1 SGHDN and CDR2 FVKESK. The V and J ends lost 0 bases and 5 bases respectively, with 13 bases between them. The CDR3 is 15 amino acids.

This clone has more than one count but fewer than ten. The chain employs TRBV24-1 and TRBJ2-1; 9 bases map to TRBD2. CDR3 length: 16 amino acids. V lost 9 bases and J lost 0; bases outside the gene matches: 8. CDR1 and CDR2 from the germline V gene are KGHDR and SFDVKD. The CDR3 sequence: CATGEAGGSSYNEQFF. DNA for the CDR3: TGTGCCACCGGCGAAGCGGGAGGAAGCTCCTACAATGAGCAGTTCTTC.

This chain connects TRBV5-4 to TRBJ1-2, with D perhaps matching TRBD1 (5 bases). The V gene's germline CDR1 is SGHNT and CDR2 YYREEE (reference sequence). Deletions cut 0 bases from V and 6 bases from J, with 9 bases between. The CDR3 covers 13 residues. CDR3 DNA sequence: TGTGCCAGCAGCTTGGTTGCAGGGAATGGCTACACCTTC. This gives the protein CASSLVAGNGYTF.

This chain uses TRBV7-2 with TRBJ2-1, with TRBD1 identical over 9 bases. Germline trimming cut 8 bases from V and 0 bases from J; bases unmatched to any gene: 8. Germline lookup yields CDR1 SGHTA and CDR2 FQGNSA. This CDR3 comprises 16 residues. The CDR3 is CASGTGQTNSYNEQFF. The CDR3 bases are TGTGCCAGCGGGACAGGGCAAACAAACTCCTACAATGAGCAGTTCTTC.

The chain employs TRBV5-6 and TRBJ1-3; TRBD1 might be the D (6 bases). Germline loops: CDR1 SGHDT, CDR2 YYEEEE. This CDR3 has 12 amino acids. V was pared by 5 bases and J by 4 bases, with 7 bases between. For the CDR3, the DNA is TGTGCCAGCAGACAGGGAGGAAACACCATATATTTT. This encodes CASRQGGNTIYF.